The T cell receptor (beta chain) under discussion was sequenced for a study of T-cell memory formation after mild COVID-19. Whole-study results and caveats: Memory cells collected pre-infection included some clones that later responded, suggesting cross-reactive memory joined.

The V end lost 6 bases, the J end lost 4 bases, and 18 bases lay between the germline ends. This CDR3 is 16 amino acids long. TCRdb reprocessed the 5' RACE reads via MiXCR and lists one record per CDR3 protein. The sample carries under 300,000 distinct CDR3 sequences, 15% to 20% recorded once. Concerning this clonotype itself: Its specificity is unknown.

The chain employs TRBV12-3 or TRBV12-4 and TRBJ2-2; possibly TRBD2 for D (7 bases). This TCR was sampled from a man aged 18-30 years who had mild COVID-19 (a few samples of this study predate the infection). Cell type and time point are not known. Sequencing was done on a sample of PBMCs or a T cell subset sorted from them (not recorded which). CDR3 loop: CASSPPGGPVTGELFF. The CDR3 bases are TGTGCCAGCAGCCCCCCCGGGGGGCCGGTCACCGGGGAGCTGTTTTTT.